Detailed here is one T cell receptor (beta chain). In the original processing: Amplification with reference gene primers provided the estimates of nucleated cell counts. Repertoires were generated with immunoSEQ multiplex PCR, while TCRdb's copy carries only in-frame clones and drops some. V and J calls and clone size are as listed in that table; D and trimming were resolved from the DNA. The table lists nearly 25,000 clones, 70% to 90% of them singletons. These data come from a study of blood T cell repertoires in COVID-19. Study overall: T cells, B-cell-depleted T cells, or PBMCs supplied cDNA or gDNA.

Germline CDR1 is KGHSH and CDR2 is LQKENI. After removal of 5 bases from V and 2 bases from J, the junction contained 7 bases not matched to a gene. The CDR3 covers 16 residues. The chain combines TRBV18 with TRBJ2-2; 8 positions agree with TRBD1. Sequencing was performed on peripheral blood. The sequence was collected from a man aged 65 to 79 with acute or convalescent COVID-19. CDR3 sequence: CASSTIGTGNTGELFF. CDR3 nucleotides: TGTGCCAGCTCAACGATAGGGACAGGAAACACCGGGGAGCTGTTTTTT.